This T cell receptor beta chain came from a study of response to subunit inactivated influenza vaccine. TCRdb itself ran the RT-PCR reads through MiXCR, one entry per CDR3 protein. Of around 530,000 distinct CDR3 sequences in the sample, approximately 15% were seen once. General observations from the study: Authors suggested seasonal influenza vaccinations each recruit few new T cells.

Unmatched junction bases numbered 6, after V lost 1 base and J lost 4 bases. The CDR3 sequence is 16 residues long. The germline V gene has CDR1 KGHSY and CDR2 FQNENV. With regard to this clonotype: Its antigen is unidentified.

The sample consisted of CD4+ T cells sorted from PBMCs, taken around 25 months after vaccination. The sequence was collected from a man between 50 and 70 years old who received an inactivated influenza vaccine. The chain recombines TRBV16 with TRBJ1-5, with 8 positions matching TRBD1. DNA for the CDR3: TGTGCCAGCAGCCAATTTGAACAGGGGGTGAATCAGCCCCAGCATTTT. Protein: CASSQFEQGVNQPQHF.